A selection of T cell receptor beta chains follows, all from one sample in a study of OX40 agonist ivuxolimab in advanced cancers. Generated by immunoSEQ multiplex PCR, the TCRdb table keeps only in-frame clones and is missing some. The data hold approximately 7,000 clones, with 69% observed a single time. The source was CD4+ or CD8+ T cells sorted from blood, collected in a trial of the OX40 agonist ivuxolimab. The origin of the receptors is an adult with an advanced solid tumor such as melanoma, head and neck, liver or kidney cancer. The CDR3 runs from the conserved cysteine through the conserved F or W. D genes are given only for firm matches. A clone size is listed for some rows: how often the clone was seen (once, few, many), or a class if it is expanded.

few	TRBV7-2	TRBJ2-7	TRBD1	TGTGCCAGCAGCTTAGCGGGACAGGAGACCTACGAGCAGTACTTC	CASSLAGQETYEQYF
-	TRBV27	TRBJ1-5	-	TGTGCCAGCAGTTTCATTGGGGTTCTCGGCAATCAGCCCCAGCATTTT	CASSFIGVLGNQPQHF
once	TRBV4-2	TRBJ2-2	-	TGTGCCAGCAGCCAAGTCGGGGAGCTGTTTTTT	CASSQVGELFF
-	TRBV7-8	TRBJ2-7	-	TGTGCCACCGAGGGGAGTAAATACGAGCAGTACTTC	CATEGSKYEQYF
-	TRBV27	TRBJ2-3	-	TGTGCCAGCAGGGCACAAACAGGGTTCGCAGATACGCAGTATTTT	CASRAQTGFADTQYF
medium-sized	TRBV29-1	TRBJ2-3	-	TGCAGCGTTGATAAAGATACGCAGTATTTT	CSVDKDTQYF
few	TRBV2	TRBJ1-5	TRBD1	TGTGCCAGCAGTGAATGGCAGGGGGAAAATCAGCCCCAGCATTTT	CASSEWQGENQPQHF
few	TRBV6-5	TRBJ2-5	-	TGTGCCAGCAGTTACCTGGCAGGGGAGCACCAAGAGACCCAGTACTTC	CASSYLAGEHQETQYF
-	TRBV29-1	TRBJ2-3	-	TGCAGCGTGCTGGGTGCGGATACGCAGTATTTT	CSVLGADTQYF
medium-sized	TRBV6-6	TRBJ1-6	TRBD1	TGTGCCAGCAGTGACAGGGGGCATTCACCCCTCCACTTT	CASSDRGHSPLHF
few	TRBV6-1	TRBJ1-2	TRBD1	TGTGCCAGCAGTGAAGCGTTCCCGGACAGGGCATGGGGCTACACCTTC	CASSEAFPDRAWGYTF
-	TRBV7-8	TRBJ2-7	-	TGTGCCAGCAGCTTAGAGAGATCCGAGCAGTACTTC	CASSLERSEQYF
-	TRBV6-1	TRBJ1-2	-	TGTGCCAGCGTTCTCCCAGGTGGCTATGGCTACACCTTC	CASVLPGGYGYTF
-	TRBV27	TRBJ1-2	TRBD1	TGTGCCAGCAGTCAACAGGGGACAGGGAGGGGCGGCTACACCTTC	CASSQQGTGRGGYTF
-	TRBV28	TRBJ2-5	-	TGTGCCAGCAGTTCATCAAAGCGGATCCAAGAGACCCAGTACTTC	CASSSSKRIQETQYF
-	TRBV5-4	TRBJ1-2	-	TGTGCCAGCAGCTTGGCCCTTTCAGGGACCGATGGCTACACCTTC	CASSLALSGTDGYTF
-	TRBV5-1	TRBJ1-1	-	TGCGCCAGCAGGCGGGGCGGACCATACACTGAAGCTTTCTTT	CASRRGGPYTEAFF
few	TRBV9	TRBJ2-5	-	TGTGCCAGCAGCCCCCCGGCCAGCCAAGAGACCCAGTACTTC	CASSPPASQETQYF
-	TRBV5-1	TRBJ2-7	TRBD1	TGCGCCAGCAGCTCTAGGACAGGGGCCTACGAGCAGTACTTC	CASSSRTGAYEQYF
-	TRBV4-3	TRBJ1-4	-	TGCGCCAGCAGCCAAGACGGGGACACTAATGAAAAACTGTTTTTT	CASSQDGDTNEKLFF
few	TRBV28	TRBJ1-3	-	TGTGCCAGCAGTTTATACGGGACACTCTCTGGAAACACCATATATTTT	CASSLYGTLSGNTIYF
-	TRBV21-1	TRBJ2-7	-	TGTGCCAGCAGCAGGCACCCCGAGAGAGAGCAGTACTTC	CASSRHPEREQYF
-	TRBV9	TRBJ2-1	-	TGTGCCAGCAGCGTAGGGCTTTCACTCAATGAGCAGTTCTTC	CASSVGLSLNEQFF
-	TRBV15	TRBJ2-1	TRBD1	TGTGCCACCAGCAGAGGGACAGGGGGCTACAATGAGCAGTTCTTC	CATSRGTGGYNEQFF
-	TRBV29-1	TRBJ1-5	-	TGCAGCGTTGCACAGGGCAATCAGCCCCAGCATTTT	CSVAQGNQPQHF
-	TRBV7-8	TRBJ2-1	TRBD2	TGTGCCAGCAGCTTAGCGGGACTAAAGTTTTACAATGAGCAGTTCTTC	CASSLAGLKFYNEQFF
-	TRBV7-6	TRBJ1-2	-	TGTGCCAGCAGCTTAGTGCCAGGAGGAGGGATAGGAGGCTACACCTTC	CASSLVPGGGIGGYTF
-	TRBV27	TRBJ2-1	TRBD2	TGTGCCAGCAGTTCCGGGACTAGCGGGGGGAATGAGCAGTTCTTC	CASSSGTSGGNEQFF
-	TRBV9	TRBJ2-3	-	TGTGCCAGCAGCGTACCTGGGCAGGTCGAAGATACGCAGTATTTT	CASSVPGQVEDTQYF
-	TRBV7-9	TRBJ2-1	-	TGTGCCAGCAGCTATTACAATGAGCAGTTCTTC	CASSYYNEQFF
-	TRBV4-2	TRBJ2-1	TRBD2	TGTGCCAGCAGCCAAGATCGAGTAGCGGGAGGGTACAATGAGCAGTTCTTC	CASSQDRVAGGYNEQFF
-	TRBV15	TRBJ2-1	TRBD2	TGTGCCACCAGCAGAGATCGACTAGCGGGAGCTCACAATGAGCAGTTCTTC	CATSRDRLAGAHNEQFF
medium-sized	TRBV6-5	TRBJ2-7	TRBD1	TGTGCCAGCAGTGCCTCGACAGGGTTCTACGAGCAGTACTTC	CASSASTGFYEQYF
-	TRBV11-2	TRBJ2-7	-	TGTGCCAGCAGCTTGTATGGGGGGCCCCAAGACGAGCAGTACTTC	CASSLYGGPQDEQYF
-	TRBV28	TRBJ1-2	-	TGTGCCAGCAGTCTGGGACGGATCTATGGCTACACCTTC	CASSLGRIYGYTF
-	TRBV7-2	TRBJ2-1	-	TGTGCCAGCAGCTGGGGGCACCGCGGAAATGAGCAGTTCTTC	CASSWGHRGNEQFF
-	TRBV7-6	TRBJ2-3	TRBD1	TGTGCCAGCAGCGCGGGACAGGGGGGATTTTTGCGGGAGAGCACAGATACGCAGTATTTT	CASSAGQGGFLRESTDTQYF
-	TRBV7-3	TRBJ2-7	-	TGTGCCAGCAGCTTCAGCAGTCTAGCCTACGAGCAGTACTTC	CASSFSSLAYEQYF
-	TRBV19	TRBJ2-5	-	TGTGCCAGTAGTATAATGGAAGAGACCCAGTACTTC	CASSIMEETQYF
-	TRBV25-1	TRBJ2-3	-	TGTGCCAGCAGTATAGGCGGGACTCTTAAACTCACAGATACGCAGTATTTT	CASSIGGTLKLTDTQYF
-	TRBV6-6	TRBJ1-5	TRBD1	TGTGCCAGCAGCGACAGGGGGAGGGATCAGCCCCAGCATTTT	CASSDRGRDQPQHF
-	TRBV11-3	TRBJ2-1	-	TGTGCCAGCAGCTTGGGGCTAGCGTACAACAATGAGCAGTTCTTC	CASSLGLAYNNEQFF
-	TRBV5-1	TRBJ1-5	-	TGCGCCAGCCGCTTGGCCCCAGCAGGGGCATATAGCAATCAGCCCCAGCATTTT	CASRLAPAGAYSNQPQHF
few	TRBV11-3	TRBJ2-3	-	TGTGCCAGCAGCCGCGGTACAGATACGCAGTATTTT	CASSRGTDTQYF
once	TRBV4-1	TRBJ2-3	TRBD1	TGTGCCAGCAGCCAACTATCGGGACAGGGGTCAGATGCGCAGTATTTT	CASSQLSGQGSDAQYF
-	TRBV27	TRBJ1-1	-	TGTGCCAGCAGTCCCCTAGGTGGGGTGGGGACTGAAGCTTTCTTT	CASSPLGGVGTEAFF
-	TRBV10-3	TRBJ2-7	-	TGTGCCATCAGTGAGGACGCTACCGAGCAGTACTTC	CAISEDATEQYF